This record concerns one T cell receptor (beta chain) sequence. Its antigen remains unknown. Researchers attached unique molecular identifiers to individual cDNA molecules. TCRdb reanalysed the 5' RACE reads using MiXCR and keeps one entry per CDR3 protein. The sample includes under 40,000 distinct CDR3 sequences, 5.5% to 7% of them seen just once. The record originates from a study of early T cells in non-severe SARS-CoV-2 infection. Whole-study context: The input, bulk RNA from unsorted whole blood, was sequenced, and chains were unpaired. Study results and caveats: Database matching using VDJdb favored anti-spike CD8 responses, with private and CD4 specificities left missing.

V trimming: 1 base; J trimming: 3 bases; junction bases outside the gene matches: 9. CDR1 is DFQATT and CDR2 is SNEGSKA in the germline V gene (reference sequence). This CDR3 is built from 16 residues. The TCR sequence derives from an adult who was a healthcare worker with PCR-confirmed SARS-CoV-2 infection or an uninfected control (not recorded which). The chain links TRBV20-1 to TRBJ2-7; 10 bases align to TRBD2. The sample comprised whole blood. CDR3 region: CSARVPLTSGIYEQYF. DNA of the CDR3: TGCAGTGCTAGAGTTCCCCTTACTAGCGGGATCTACGAGCAGTACTTC.